The clone carrying this TCR beta chain was observed once. Positive CCR7 selection of CD45RO-negative cells yielded the naive CD8 cells, and terminally differentiated effector memory CD45RA+ cells were excluded. These data come from a study of shared clonotypes between healthy human individuals. Germline V gene sequence: CDR1 MGHRA, CDR2 YSYEKL. The germline V and J ends were trimmed by 4 bases and 4 bases, with 16 bases remaining between them. CDR3 length: 15 amino acids. The data were produced by immunoSEQ multiplex PCR, yet TCRdb's version contains in-frame clones alone and is incomplete. The data contain about 1.9 million clones, around 95% of them singletons.

The TCR was taken from a man between 18 and 35 years old in good health. Some clones in this sample may be carry-over from other donors' samples. Sequenced sample: naive CD8+ T cells from PBMCs. This chain uses TRBV4-1 with TRBJ2-5, with D tentatively TRBD1 (5 bases). In DNA form, the CDR3 reads TGCGCCAGCAGCCGTAGTGGAGACACAGGAGAGACCCAGTACTTC. Its protein is CASSRSGDTGETQYF.